These 8 T cell receptor beta chains originate from one sample sequenced in a study of blood T cell repertoires in COVID-19. Here immunoSEQ multiplex PCR was the method, and the copy in TCRdb shows in-frame clones only, minus some. Counted here are roughly 96,000 clones, about 80% occurring once; the ten biggest clones make up about 4%. The sequencing input was peripheral blood. The receptors stem from a man aged 55 to 70 with acute or convalescent COVID-19.

The V gene is TRBV10-1, the J gene TRBJ2-7, with D perhaps TRBD1 (6 bases). Trimming stripped 0 bases from V and 5 bases from J, with 14 bases between. In germline, CDR1 is WNHNN, CDR2 SYGVQD (reference sequence). The CDR3 contains 15 residues. The CDR3 nucleotides are TGCGCCAGCAGTGAGTCGACTGCAGGGGACCACGAGCAGTACTTC. This codes for CASSESTAGDHEQYF.

The chain employs TRBV28 and TRBJ1-2; D gene unclear. The CDR3 extends over 14 amino acids. The germline V and J ends were trimmed by 3 bases and 8 bases, with 16 bases remaining between them. Germline V gives CDR1 MDHEN, CDR2 SYDVKM. The CDR3 region has the DNA TGTGCCAGCAGTTTCAATCCAGTTGGAGTCGGCTACACCTTC. Translated, it gives CASSFNPVGVGYTF.

The chain carries TRBV24-1 and TRBJ2-1, with D perhaps matching TRBD2 (6 bases). The CDR3 runs 13 residues. V was shortened by 3 bases and J by 9 bases, with 11 bases between the two germline ends. The germline V gene has CDR1 KGHDR and CDR2 SFDVKD. CDR3 coding DNA: TGTGCCACCAGTGATCAGCCCGGGGGTGAGCAGTTCTTC. It yields the protein CATSDQPGGEQFF.

This chain links TRBV11-3 with TRBJ2-1, with 7 bases aligning to TRBD2. Germline CDR1 is SGHNT and CDR2 is YENEEA. The CDR3 runs to 17 residues. V lost 1 base, J lost 1 base, and 7 bases stayed unmatched. DNA of the CDR3: TGTGCCAGCAGCTTAGTTCCGGGAGGCTGGTCCTACAATGAGCAGTTCTTC. This codes for CASSLVPGGWSYNEQFF.

The chain links TRBV27 to TRBJ2-2; tentatively, D is TRBD2 (7 bases). CDR3 length equals 16 residues. Looked up from germline, CDR1 is MNHEY and CDR2 is SMNVEV (reference sequence). Trimming took 3 bases from V and 4 from J, leaving 15 bases between them. The CDR3 region is CASSFWGGAGTGELFF. The CDR3 coding sequence is TGTGCCAGCAGTTTCTGGGGGGGGGCTGGCACCGGGGAGCTGTTTTTT.

The V gene is TRBV30, the J gene TRBJ1-1; 10 nucleotides line up with TRBD1. This CDR3 spans 13 amino acids. With 3 bases clipped from V and 5 bases from J, the junction kept 3 bases outside the gene matches. The germline CDR1 and CDR2 sequences are GTSNPN and SVGIG (reference sequence). This CDR3 reads CAWRGDRGTEAFF. CDR3 bases: TGTGCCTGGAGGGGGGACAGGGGTACTGAAGCTTTCTTT.

The J gene is TRBJ1-1, the V gene TRBV7-9, with D possibly TRBD1 on 5 matching bases. CDR1 is SEHNR, CDR2 FQNEAQ, per germline (reference sequence). The ends were cut back, 2 bases at V and 6 bases at J, with 10 bases in the middle. The CDR3 is 13 residues long. The CDR3 is CASSLRQKAEAFF. In nucleotides, the CDR3 is TGTGCCAGCAGCTTAAGACAGAAGGCTGAAGCTTTCTTT.

The V and J genes are TRBV7-8 and TRBJ2-1; 7 bases fit TRBD1. Trimming at V came to 0 bases and at J to 8 bases, leaving 10 bases not matched to a gene. The CDR3 is 16 amino acids. Germline CDR1 and CDR2: SGHVS and FQNEAQ. CDR3 protein: CASSLARGRPGDEQFF. The CDR3, as DNA: TGTGCCAGCAGCTTAGCTAGGGGGCGGCCCGGGGATGAGCAGTTCTTC.